This record looks at one T cell receptor (beta chain) sequence and its context. Its antigen remains unidentified. The record originates from a study of post-analysis software for immune sequencing data. Study-wide points: Elevated frequency relative to controls characterized a handful of TRBV segments in patients, TRBV5-6, TRBV5-1 and TRBV20-1 among them. Normalized Chao1 diversity was significantly reduced in patients versus controls.

Unique-molecular-identifier-tagged TCR beta cDNA libraries were used. Input amounts of about 0.85 to 10 million T cells were used. These gave approximately 500,000 cDNA molecules, so each molecule approximated one T cell. TCRdb re-derived calls from the PCR reads in MiXCR, one entry per CDR3 protein. The data show about 540,000 distinct CDR3 sequences, under 40% seen once. Trimming removed 1 base from V and 8 bases from J; junction bases left unmatched: 6. Germline loops: CDR1 SGHRS, CDR2 YFSETQ. CDR3 length: 15 amino acids. The origin of this receptor is a girl aged 2 to 17 with multiple sclerosis. The specimen was blood. The chain has TRBV5-1 and TRBJ1-6, with 7 nucleotides matching TRBD1. CDR3 sequence: CASSLRTGPDSPLHF. CDR3 DNA: TGCGCCAGCAGCTTGCGGACAGGACCTGATTCACCCCTCCACTTT.